The 25 T cell receptor beta chains reported below all come from one sample, sequenced in a study of graft-versus-host responses after intestinal transplantation. The repertoire was sequenced with immunoSEQ multiplex PCR; TCRdb's copy has only in-frame clones and lacks some. This table holds around 120,000 clones, around 95% found once. Their cognate antigens are unknown. The source was unstimulated CD8+ T cells sorted from spleen or lymph node cells, collected before intestinal transplant. The receptors originated from a human donor who received an intestinal transplant.

Comments on this clone: This likely traces to a read error, being one base from a far larger clone. Within the sample, other DNA sequences also encode this same CDR3. The V and J genes are TRBV5-8 and TRBJ1-1, with D possibly TRBD1 on 6 matching bases. This CDR3 contains 12 residues. Germline V CDR1 and CDR2: SGHTS, YDEGEE. Deletions cut 2 bases from V and 5 bases from J, with 7 bases between. This chain's CDR3 is CASSLRGTEAFF. The DNA of the CDR3 is TGTGCCAGCAGCTTAAGGGGGACTGAAGCTTTCTTT.

The chain joins TRBV7-9 to TRBJ2-7, with D uncertain. Germline assignment: CDR1 SEHNR and CDR2 FQNEAQ (reference sequence). There are 14 residues in the CDR3. V lost 1 base, J lost 2 bases, and 9 bases lay in between. CDR3: CASSLEVAAYEQYF. The CDR3 region has the DNA TGTGCCAGCAGCTTAGAAGTGGCAGCCTACGAGCAGTACTTC.

The V call is TRBV9, the J call TRBJ2-5; possibly TRBD1 for D (5 bases). The end of the DNA aligns better with TRBJ2-7, so the J call may be wrong. The CDR3 extends over 15 amino acids. In germline, CDR1 is SGDLS, CDR2 YYNGEE. For the CDR3, the DNA is TGTGCCAGCAGCGTAGACCTAGGGGTAGGCTACGAGCAGTACTTC. It specifies CASSVDLGVGYEQYF.

This clone was seen once. V is TRBV28 and J is TRBJ2-7; D gene uncertain. In germline, CDR1 is MDHEN, CDR2 SYDVKM. V was clipped by 3 bases and J by 3 bases, with 6 bases between them. The CDR3 consists of 12 residues. The CDR3 here is CASSFRSYEQYF. DNA of the CDR3: TGTGCCAGCAGTTTCAGGAGCTACGAGCAGTACTTC.

This clone was detected only once. The sample contains more than one DNA sequence encoding this CDR3. The chain has TRBV25-1 and TRBJ2-1, with D possibly being TRBD2 (6 bases). CDR1 and CDR2 from the germline V gene are MGHDK and SYGVNS. The CDR3 sequence is 15 residues long. Here the CDR3 DNA reads TGTGCTAGCGCATTTCGGGGGACTCCCGGGAATGAGCAGTTCTTC. Amino acids: CASAFRGTPGNEQFF.

The chain uses TRBV6-1 and TRBJ2-7; 7 nucleotides agree with TRBD1. The CDR3 is 15 amino acids. Germline V lookup: CDR1 MNHNS, CDR2 SASEGT. With V trimmed by 8 bases and J by 2 bases, 12 bases remained unmatched. The CDR3 sequence: CASVTGATLTYEQYF. The CDR3 coding sequence is TGTGCCAGCGTAACAGGGGCAACACTAACCTACGAGCAGTACTTC.

The V call is TRBV5-6, the J call TRBJ2-7; TRBD1 is a possible D gene (6 bases). CDR1 is SGHDT and CDR2 is YYEEEE in the germline V gene. V was cut by 0 bases and J by 3 bases, with 16 bases left in between. This CDR3 has 16 residues. CDR3 sequence reads: CASSLEARGPFYEQYF. CDR3 coding DNA: TGTGCCAGCAGCTTGGAGGCCAGGGGCCCTTTCTACGAGCAGTACTTC.

The sample holds one count of this clone. This chain connects TRBV6-5 to TRBJ1-1; D perhaps matches TRBD1 (6 bases). Germline V CDR1 and CDR2: MNHEY, SVGAGI. The CDR3 extends over 13 amino acids. The V end lost 6 bases, the J end lost 0 bases, and 8 bases lay between the germline ends. The CDR3 loop is CASSRQVNTEAFF. In DNA, the CDR3 is TGTGCCAGCAGCCGACAGGTGAACACTGAAGCTTTCTTT.

The J gene is TRBJ2-1, the V gene TRBV14; D not certain. Germline CDR1 is SGHDN and CDR2 is FVKESK. This CDR3 comprises 16 residues. V was clipped by 1 base and J by 2 bases, with 12 bases between them. CDR3 region: CASSQGGNPTYNEQFF. CDR3 nucleotide sequence: TGTGCCAGCAGCCAAGGTGGGAACCCCACCTACAATGAGCAGTTCTTC.

The V and J genes are TRBV2 and TRBJ1-1, with D uncertain. The germline gives CDR1 SNHLY, CDR2 FYNNEI. V lost 2 bases to trimming and J lost 3 bases, with 19 bases between them. CDR3 length equals 17 residues. The CDR3 loop reads CASSESEVTWRDTEAFF. CDR3 DNA sequence: TGTGCCAGCAGTGAAAGTGAGGTGACTTGGCGGGACACTGAAGCTTTCTTT. The whole variable domain, remainder taken from reference TRBV2 and TRBJ1-1, is EPEVTQTPSHQVTQMGQEVILRCVPISNHLYFYWYRQILGQKVEFLVSFYNNEISEKSEIFDDQFSVERPDGSNFTLKIRSTKLEDSAMYFCASSESEVTWRDTEAFFGQGTRLTVV.

V gene TRBV15 combines with J gene TRBJ1-2; D is unresolved. Germline CDR1 and CDR2: LNHNV and YYDKDF (reference sequence). The V and J ends lost 0 bases and 3 bases respectively, with 11 bases between them. This CDR3 spans 15 amino acids. CDR3: CATSRDSHRYYGYTF. CDR3 nucleotides: TGTGCCACCAGCAGAGATTCTCATAGGTACTATGGCTACACCTTC.

Comment on this clone: In the same sample, other DNA sequences code for this CDR3. V is TRBV19 and J is TRBJ1-1; the D gene is possibly TRBD1 (6 bases). This CDR3 spans 14 amino acids. V lost 5 bases to trimming and J lost 2 bases, with 12 bases between them. Germline V gene sequence: CDR1 LNHDA, CDR2 SQIVND (reference sequence). The CDR3 is CASSAWGANTEAFF. The CDR3 nucleotides read TGTGCCAGTAGTGCATGGGGGGCTAACACTGAAGCTTTCTTT.

The rearrangement uses TRBV9 and TRBJ2-7; the match to TRBD2 covers 7 bases. Germline trimming cut 4 bases from V and 3 bases from J; bases unmatched to any gene: 13. The CDR3 consists of 16 residues. Germline V gives CDR1 SGDLS, CDR2 YYNGEE. In nucleotides, the CDR3 is TGTGCCAGCAGCTCCAGCGGGACGGATACCCTCTACGAGCAGTACTTC. Translating gives CASSSSGTDTLYEQYF.

The chain couples TRBV7-2 to TRBJ2-2, with D perhaps TRBD2 (5 bases). The germline V gene encodes CDR1 SGHTA and CDR2 FQGNSA. V was trimmed by 2 bases and J by 8 bases, leaving 12 bases between them. This CDR3 is 14 amino acids long. The CDR3 DNA sequence: TGTGCCAGCAGCTTATTACGGGATACGGGGGAGCTGTTTTTT. Translated, it gives CASSLLRDTGELFF. Together with reference TRBV7-2 and TRBJ2-2, the CDR3 gives the full variable domain: GAGVSQSPSNKVTEKGKDVELRCDPISGHTALYWYRQSLGQGLEFLIYFQGNSAPDKSGLPSDRFSAERTGGSVSTLTIQRTQQEDSAVYLCASSLLRDTGELFFGEGSRLTVL.

The chain carries TRBV9 and TRBJ1-3; the D is unclear. Trimming took off 2 bases at V and 0 bases at J, with 9 bases between the two ends. There are 15 residues in the CDR3. Germline V lookup: CDR1 SGDLS, CDR2 YYNGEE. CDR3 loop: CASSVDASSGNTIYF. Written as DNA, the CDR3 is TGTGCCAGCAGCGTCGACGCGAGCTCTGGAAACACCATATATTTT.

This chain connects TRBV23-1 to TRBJ2-7; 9 positions agree with TRBD2. TRBV23-1 belongs to the ORF category, with a function that is uncertain. The CDR3 length is 15 residues. Trimming cost V 2 bases and J 2 bases; bases outside gene matches: 4. CDR3 sequence reads: CASSQRTSATYEQYF. The DNA for the CDR3 is TGCGCCAGCAGTCAAAGGACTAGCGCTACCTACGAGCAGTACTTC.

The rearrangement links TRBV28 to TRBJ1-2; D is ambiguous. Germline-derived CDR1 and CDR2 are MDHEN and SYDVKM. Trimming shortened V by 7 bases and J by 4 bases, and 13 bases separated the two germline ends. The length of the CDR3 is 13 residues. For the CDR3, the DNA is TGTGCCAGCACTGACATGGCGAGCTATGGCTACACCTTC. Amino acids: CASTDMASYGYTF.

This chain's CDR3 is CASSPLPPSDNQPQHF. The CDR3 DNA reads as TGTGCCAGCTCACCTTTACCCCCCAGTGACAATCAGCCCCAGCATTTT. The rearrangement uses TRBV18 and TRBJ1-5; D not certain. V was clipped by 3 bases and J by 3 bases, with 15 bases between them. The CDR3 contains 16 residues. Germline CDR1 reads KGHSH; CDR2 reads LQKENI. Supplemented by reference TRBV18 and TRBJ1-5, the full variable domain reads NAGVMQNPRHLVRRRGQEARLRCSPMKGHSHVYWYRQLPEEGLKFMVYLQKENIIDESGMPKERFSAEFPKEGPSILRIQQVVRGDSAAYFCASSPLPPSDNQPQHFGDGTRLSIL.

The chain combines TRBV5-1 with TRBJ2-7, with no clear D. Germline V gene sequence: CDR1 SGHRS, CDR2 YFSETQ. CDR3 length equals 15 residues. The germline V and J ends were trimmed by 0 bases and 4 bases, with 14 bases remaining between them. The chain's CDR3 is CASSLEASVGYEQYF. CDR3 nucleotide sequence: TGCGCCAGCAGCTTGGAGGCCTCCGTTGGGTACGAGCAGTACTTC.

V gene TRBV27 combines with J gene TRBJ2-3, with 9 bases that match TRBD1. From germline, CDR1 is MNHEY and CDR2 SMNVEV (reference sequence). This CDR3 is 14 amino acids long. The ends lost 4 bases at V and 2 bases at J; junction bases unmatched: 1. The CDR3 DNA reads as TGTGCCAGCAGTTGGGACAGGGACACAGATACGCAGTATTTT. It yields the protein CASSWDRDTDTQYF.

V gene TRBV7-8 combines with J gene TRBJ1-1; D might be TRBD1 (6 bases). This CDR3 has 16 residues. Trimming took 4 bases from V and 1 from J, leaving 16 bases between them. Germline V gene data show CDR1 as SGHVS and CDR2 as FQNEAQ. This CDR3 reads CASSSPTDSPNTEAFF. The CDR3 DNA sequence: TGTGCCAGCAGCTCGCCGACGGACAGCCCGAACACTGAAGCTTTCTTT.

The rearrangement joins TRBV12-5 to TRBJ1-2; D unclear. Per germline, CDR1 LGHNT and CDR2 FRNRAP. Trimming pared 1 base from V and 4 bases from J, leaving 19 bases between. This CDR3 has 17 amino acids. The CDR3 region is CASGLETEPVKGYGYTF. The CDR3, as DNA: TGTGCTAGTGGTTTGGAGACCGAGCCAGTCAAGGGCTATGGCTACACCTTC.

This clone was picked up a small number of times. One end of the junction is discordant with germline, which a read error may explain. The V and J genes are TRBV7-7 and TRBJ2-7, with D possibly being TRBD1 (5 bases). The CDR3 is 13 residues long. Germline CDR1 SSHAT, CDR2 FNYEAQ (reference sequence). The CDR3 loop reads CASSLGVGYEQYF. CDR3 in DNA: TGTGCTAGCAGCCTAGGGGTCGGCTACGAGCAGTACTTC.

The chain is built from TRBV9 and TRBJ2-1; 10 positions agree with TRBD2. The trim removed 0 bases at V and 3 bases at J, leaving 6 bases unmatched. The CDR3 contains 17 residues. Germline loops: CDR1 SGDLS, CDR2 YYNGEE. The CDR3 protein is CASSVESGRDIYNEQFF. CDR3 sequence (DNA): TGTGCCAGCAGCGTAGAGAGCGGGAGGGATATCTACAATGAGCAGTTCTTC.

The J gene is TRBJ2-1, the V gene TRBV5-1; D is unresolved. Germline assignment: CDR1 SGHRS and CDR2 YFSETQ. V shed 4 bases and J shed 0 bases, with 17 bases lying between them. The length of the CDR3 is 17 residues. The DNA of the CDR3 is TGCGCCAGCAGCCCCTACTCTAGTGCTCCCTCCTACAATGAGCAGTTCTTC. Its protein product is CASSPYSSAPSYNEQFF.